The 31 T cell receptor beta chains listed next were all sequenced from one sample in a study of regulatory T cells in long-lasting Graves disease (dated by TCRdb to about 2021). The sample's time point, from its label and the paper: persistent/refractory GD, antithyroid drugs over 5 years with positive TRAb. For both TCR sequencing and RNA sequencing, RNA was extracted from PBMCs using TRIzol. Receptors were amplified or captured by multiplex PCR. For sequencing, an Illumina HiSeq 4000 was employed. To build TCR beta libraries, CDR3 regions were amplified by Arm-PCR using iRepertoire HTBI primers. TCRdb redid the processing of the public reads, applying fastp at Q25 and MiXCR, and retained in-frame beta chains. Each entry is one CDR3 protein sequence, shown with its most common DNA and genes. The sample includes around 460,000 distinct CDR3 sequences, with approximately 22% observed a single time. The biggest ten clones account for 13% of the sample.

The sequencing used peripheral blood mononuclear cells (PBMCs), collected when the disease was refractory, from a patient treated with antithyroid drugs. These receptors were collected from a female donor with Graves disease.

The gene calls are TRBV20-1 and TRBJ2-7, with D possibly TRBD2 on 6 matching bases. CDR1 and CDR2 from the germline V gene are DFQATT and SNEGSKA (reference sequence). Trimming took 0 bases from V and 3 from J, leaving 12 bases between them. The CDR3 runs to 14 residues. The CDR3 sequence: CSARDGSRGYEQYF. In DNA form, the CDR3 reads TGCAGTGCTAGAGATGGGTCGCGGGGCTACGAGCAGTACTTC.

The CDR3 here is CASSLRQGALTEAFF. The CDR3 DNA reads as TGTGCCAGCAGCCTCAGACAGGGGGCTCTCACTGAAGCTTTCTTT. The chain recombines TRBV7-2 with TRBJ1-1, with 10 nucleotides matching TRBD1. CDR3 length equals 15 residues. Looked up from germline, CDR1 is SGHTA and CDR2 is FQGNSA. V was clipped by 5 bases and J by 4 bases; unmatched bases: 7. Filled out from reference TRBV7-2 and TRBJ1-1, the complete variable domain reads GAGVSQSPSNKVTEKGKDVELRCDPISGHTALYWYRQSLGQGLEFLIYFQGNSAPDKSGLPSDRFSAERTGGSVSTLTIQRTQQEDSAVYLCASSLRQGALTEAFFGQGTRLTVV.

This clonotype was observed a few times. The chain couples TRBV28 to TRBJ2-6; weak D call: TRBD1 (6 bases). V lost 1 base and J 6 bases, leaving 10 bases between the germline ends. The CDR3 covers 15 residues. Germline values: CDR1 MDHEN, CDR2 SYDVKM. The CDR3 region is CASSLLGAVANVLTF. The DNA of the CDR3 is TGTGCCAGCAGTTTATTGGGGGCGGTGGCCAACGTCCTGACTTTC.

The chain employs TRBV20-1 and TRBJ1-2; D is possibly TRBD1 (6 bases). Trimming left V 6 bases short and J 6 bases short, with 20 bases between. The CDR3 extends over 14 amino acids. CDR1 and CDR2 from the germline V gene are DFQATT and SNEGSKA (reference sequence). This CDR3 reads CSAPYLGGTHGYTF. In DNA, the CDR3 is TGCAGTGCCCCATACTTAGGGGGTACTCATGGCTACACCTTC.

In this sample, this clonotype turned up many times. J is TRBJ2-2 and V is TRBV6-1, with 7 positions matching TRBD1. V trimming: 5 bases; J trimming: 5 bases; junction bases outside the gene matches: 5. CDR1 and CDR2 (germline): MNHNS, SASEGT. The CDR3 is 14 amino acids. The CDR3 sequence: CASSPTGRTGELFF. In DNA, the CDR3 is TGTGCCAGCAGTCCGACAGGGCGGACCGGGGAGCTGTTTTTT.

This chain uses TRBV7-2 with TRBJ1-4; the D is unclear. Germline values: CDR1 SGHTA, CDR2 FQGNSA. CDR3 length: 15 residues. V lost 0 bases to trimming and J lost 3 bases, with 8 bases between them. The CDR3, as DNA: TGTGCCAGCAGCTTAGCTTCGGCAGCTAATGAAAAACTGTTTTTT. This codes for CASSLASAANEKLFF.

This clonotype was detected ten times or more. The V gene is TRBV11-2, the J gene TRBJ1-6; perhaps TRBD1 as D (5 bases). The V end was cut by 5 bases, the J end by 8 bases, with 13 bases between. Germline V CDR1 and CDR2: SGHAT, FQNNGV. The CDR3 covers 14 residues. CDR3 DNA sequence: TGTGCCAGCAGCGAGCGGGACGGAGATTCACCCCTCCACTTT. It is translated as CASSERDGDSPLHF.

Only a few counts were recorded for this clonotype. The junction shows a germline mismatch at one end, possibly a read error. The chain carries TRBV7-7 and TRBJ1-4, with TRBD1 matching over 9 bases. The CDR3 loop spans 13 amino acids. In germline, CDR1 is SSHAT, CDR2 FNYEAQ (reference sequence). The CDR3 loop reads CASSSDRGEKLFF. DNA of the CDR3: TGTGCTAGCAGCTCGGACAGGGGTGAAAAACTGTTTTTT.

This clonotype appeared many times. The chain uses TRBV10-1 and TRBJ1-1, with D possibly being TRBD1 (5 bases). CDR3 size: 15 residues. The V gene lost 8 bases and the J gene lost 1 base, with 17 bases spanning the gap. Germline V CDR1 and CDR2: WNHNN, SYGVQD (reference sequence). CDR3 in DNA: TGCGCCAGCTCCGAGGAGGGGAGCTCGAACACTGAAGCTTTCTTT. This gives the protein CASSEEGSSNTEAFF.

This clonotype has only a few counts. The rearrangement joins TRBV19 to TRBJ2-5; 7 nucleotides align to TRBD2. Looked up from germline, CDR1 is LNHDA and CDR2 is SQIVND (reference sequence). V trimming: 8 bases; J trimming: 7 bases; junction bases outside the gene matches: 7. The CDR3 consists of 12 residues. Written as DNA, the CDR3 is TGTGCCAGTCGGGGGGTAGTGGGGACCCAGTACTTC. This sequence encodes CASRGVVGTQYF.

In its sample, this clonotype was seen a few times. This sequence joins TRBV10-3 and TRBJ1-5; D might be TRBD1 (6 bases). CDR3 length equals 13 residues. Trimming left V 7 bases short and J 3 bases short, with 10 bases between. Germline V lookup: CDR1 ENHRY, CDR2 SYGVKD. Written as DNA, the CDR3 is TGTGCCATCACTGGACAGATCAATCAGCCCCAGCATTTT. Translated, it gives CAITGQINQPQHF.

As regards this clonotype: This may come from a read error, since a much larger clone is one base off. DNA for the CDR3: TGTGCCAGCAGCCCTTTGACAGGGGGTTTGGGCTATGGCTACACCTTC. It encodes CASSPLTGGLGYGYTF. The rearrangement uses TRBV7-3 and TRBJ1-2; 9 nucleotides align to TRBD1. Trimming removed 5 bases from V and 4 bases from J; junction bases left unmatched: 11. This CDR3 comprises 16 residues. CDR1 is SGHTA, CDR2 FQGTGA, per germline.

This clonotype came up a few times. The J gene is TRBJ2-7, the V gene TRBV6-1, with 8 bases aligning to TRBD1. The CDR3 has 14 amino acids. Trimming cost V 6 bases and J 2 bases; bases outside gene matches: 6. Germline-derived CDR1 and CDR2 are MNHNS and SASEGT. The CDR3 protein is CASSQDRATYEQYF. The CDR3, as DNA: TGTGCCAGCAGCCAGGACAGGGCGACCTACGAGCAGTACTTC.

Remarks on this clonotype: Mismatch with germline at one junction end may stem from a read error. The rearrangement links TRBV29-1 to TRBJ1-2, with D tentatively TRBD1 (5 bases). CDR1 is SQVTM and CDR2 is ANQGSEA in the germline V gene. CDR3 length equals 12 residues. The CDR3 reads CSAWRGSDDYAF. In nucleotides, the CDR3 is TGCAGCGCCTGGAGGGGATCGGATGACTACGCCTTC.

This clonotype was recorded at least ten times. This chain uses TRBV20-1 with TRBJ2-7; 8 bases line up with TRBD2. Per germline, CDR1 DFQATT and CDR2 SNEGSKA (reference sequence). With V trimmed by 2 bases and J by 7 bases, 7 bases remained unmatched. CDR3 length: 13 residues. The CDR3 sequence is CSARREGPDEQYF. The DNA for the CDR3 is TGCAGTGCTAGACGGGAGGGCCCTGATGAGCAGTACTTC.

J is TRBJ1-5 and V is TRBV20-1; the match to TRBD1 covers 10 bases. Per germline, CDR1 DFQATT and CDR2 SNEGSKA (reference sequence). The junction had 12 bases not matched to a gene; V was cut back by 7 bases and J by 9 bases. This CDR3 is 14 amino acids long. CDR3 sequence (DNA): TGCAGTGTTACCGGGACAGGGGAAGGAGGGCCCCAGCATTTT. Protein: CSVTGTGEGGPQHF.

The sample holds many counts of this clonotype. The rearrangement links TRBV20-1 to TRBJ2-4; TRBD1 matches 10 bases. The V gene end was trimmed by 5 bases and the J gene end by 6 bases; junction bases not matched to a gene: 4. Germline V gene data show CDR1 as DFQATT and CDR2 as SNEGSKA (reference sequence). The CDR3 has 13 residues. The CDR3 here is CSAEGQGRNIQYF. In nucleotides, the CDR3 is TGCAGTGCTGAGGGACAGGGGAGAAACATTCAGTACTTC.

This clonotype was seen at least ten times. The chain uses TRBV2 and TRBJ1-6; no clear D gene. Trimming shortened V by 2 bases and J by 3 bases, and 8 bases separated the two germline ends. The CDR3 consists of 15 residues. Germline values: CDR1 SNHLY, CDR2 FYNNEI. This chain's CDR3 is CASSERQNYNSPLHF. In nucleotides, the CDR3 is TGTGCCAGCAGTGAACGGCAGAACTATAATTCACCCCTCCACTTT.

This clonotype was detected only a few times. This chain uses TRBV14 with TRBJ2-5, with D uncertain. CDR3 length equals 15 residues. V was clipped by 0 bases and J by 4 bases, with 12 bases between them. Looked up from germline, CDR1 is SGHDN and CDR2 is FVKESK. CDR3 nucleotides: TGTGCCAGCAGCCAAGATATAAAGGAGATAGAGACCCAGTACTTC. The encoded protein is CASSQDIKEIETQYF.

The genes are TRBV5-1 and TRBJ1-5; maybe TRBD1 (5 bases). The CDR3 has 20 residues. V lost 4 bases and J lost 0, with 26 bases in between. The germline CDR1 and CDR2 sequences are SGHRS and YFSETQ. The CDR3 DNA sequence: TGCGCCAGCAGCACCAAACGGGCAGGGTCCCAGTCTAATAGCAATCAGCCCCAGCATTTT. As protein: CASSTKRAGSQSNSNQPQHF. Full variable domain (outside the CDR3, taken from reference TRBV5-1 and TRBJ1-5): KAGVTQTPRYLIKTRGQQVTLSCSPISGHRSVSWYQQTPGQGLQFLFEYFSETQRNKGNFPGRFSGRQFSNSRSEMNVSTLELGDSALYLCASSTKRAGSQSNSNQPQHFGDGTRLSIL.

The chain links TRBV7-9 to TRBJ1-5; TRBD1 aligns across 8 bases. Germline V CDR1 and CDR2: SEHNR, FQNEAQ (reference sequence). The CDR3 loop spans 12 amino acids. V was clipped by 11 bases and J by 4 bases; unmatched bases: 4. The CDR3 region is CAATGGNQPQHF. The DNA for the CDR3 is TGTGCCGCCACAGGGGGGAATCAGCCCCAGCATTTT.

This clonotype has at least ten counts. The chain employs TRBV12-3 or TRBV12-4 and TRBJ1-1, with a weak D call TRBD1 (5 bases). Deletions cut 4 bases from V and 0 bases from J, with 15 bases between. CDR3 size: 16 residues. CDR3 sequence: CASSSFGGGMNTEAFF. The CDR3 DNA is TGTGCCAGCAGTTCTTTCGGGGGAGGGATGAACACTGAAGCTTTCTTT.

This clonotype has a count of ten or more. The rearrangement links TRBV11-2 to TRBJ1-1; D gene uncertain. The CDR3 spans 11 residues. Trimming shortened V by 1 base and J by 7 bases, and 4 bases separated the two germline ends. Germline-derived CDR1 and CDR2 are SGHAT and FQNNGV. CDR3 sequence (DNA): TGTGCCAGCAGCTTAGGGAGTGAAGCTTTCTTT. As protein: CASSLGSEAFF.

In its sample, this clonotype was seen a few times. The chain carries TRBV18 and TRBJ1-1; D is possibly TRBD1 (6 bases). The germline gives CDR1 KGHSH, CDR2 LQKENI. V lost 5 bases to trimming and J lost 0 bases, with 10 bases between them. The length of the CDR3 is 14 residues. The CDR3 here is CASSKQGMNTEAFF. CDR3 DNA: TGTGCCAGCTCAAAACAGGGCATGAACACTGAAGCTTTCTTT.

This clonotype was seen only a few times. The chain employs TRBV7-3 and TRBJ2-3; D may correspond to TRBD1 or TRBD2 (5 bases each). Germline V gene data show CDR1 as SGHTA and CDR2 as FQGTGA. The CDR3 consists of 13 residues. Trimming pared 2 bases from V and 2 bases from J, leaving 5 bases between. CDR3 residues: CASSLGTTDTQYF. CDR3 DNA sequence: TGTGCCAGCAGCTTAGGGACCACAGATACGCAGTATTTT.

This clonotype was detected only a few times. The J gene is TRBJ1-2, the V gene TRBV20-1, with TRBD1 identical over 8 bases. J gave up 2 bases and V 5 bases, and 7 bases lay outside the gene matches. CDR1 and CDR2 (germline): DFQATT, SNEGSKA (reference sequence). The CDR3 is 14 residues long. The CDR3 sequence: CSAGAGTGNYGYTF. The CDR3 coding sequence is TGCAGTGCTGGAGCCGGGACAGGCAACTATGGCTACACCTTC.

This clonotype was counted a few times. The chain links TRBV12-5 to TRBJ2-2, with D perhaps TRBD1 (6 bases). Germline V CDR1 and CDR2: LGHNT, FRNRAP. Trimming pared 4 bases from V and 1 base from J, leaving 10 bases between. This CDR3 is 15 amino acids long. The CDR3 protein is CASGSGGVNTGELFF. CDR3 sequence (DNA): TGTGCTAGTGGTTCTGGGGGCGTGAACACCGGGGAGCTGTTTTTT.

This clonotype was found many times. The chain employs TRBV28 and TRBJ1-5; D is possibly TRBD1 (5 bases). CDR1 and CDR2 from the germline V gene are MDHEN and SYDVKM. There are 17 residues in the CDR3. Trimming took off 6 bases at V and 1 base at J, with 19 bases between the two ends. CDR3 sequence reads: CASSRRYRGSSNQPQHF. In DNA form, the CDR3 reads TGTGCCAGCAGCCGCAGATATAGGGGAAGCAGCAATCAGCCCCAGCATTTT.

This clonotype was detected many times. The chain is built from TRBV28 and TRBJ2-7; TRBD1 matches at 7 bases. J was trimmed by 5 bases and V by 4 bases; bases with no gene match: 5. Germline CDR1 MDHEN, CDR2 SYDVKM. The CDR3 is 13 amino acids. The CDR3: CASSSTGSHEQYF. DNA for the CDR3: TGTGCCAGCAGTTCGACAGGGTCCCACGAGCAGTACTTC.

The chain carries TRBV4-3 and TRBJ2-2; no clear D gene. The ends were cut back, 0 bases at V and 8 bases at J, with 16 bases in the middle. CDR3 length equals 16 residues. The germline V gene has CDR1 LGHNA and CDR2 YSLEER. The CDR3 loop is CASSQDLGLTAGELFF. In nucleotides, the CDR3 is TGCGCCAGCAGCCAAGACCTTGGGTTGACGGCTGGGGAGCTGTTTTTT.

This clonotype has more than one count but fewer than ten. The chain recombines TRBV14 with TRBJ1-3; no definite D call. Deletions cut 1 base from V and 0 bases from J, with 10 bases between. Per germline, CDR1 SGHDN and CDR2 FVKESK. CDR3 length: 16 residues. CDR3 residues: CASSQVELYSGNTIYF. The CDR3, as DNA: TGTGCCAGCAGCCAAGTGGAACTGTACTCTGGAAACACCATATATTTT. Complete variable domain (other parts from reference TRBV14 and TRBJ1-3): EAGVTQFPSHSVIEKGQTVTLRCDPISGHDNLYWYRRVMGKEIKFLLHFVKESKQDESGMPNNRFLAERTGGTYSTLKVQPAELEDSGVYFCASSQVELYSGNTIYFGEGSWLTVV.